Listed below are T cell receptor beta chains from one sample, sequenced in a study of beta chain features in type 1 diabetes. Profiling relied on immunoSEQ multiplex PCR, and the TCRdb table lists in-frame clones only, not all of them. The sample carries some 160,000 clones, approximately 8.8% recorded once. The sequencing input was central memory CD4+ T cells from blood. The receptors were sampled from a woman aged 25 to 39 with type 1 diabetes. Each CDR3 is given with its conserved first and last residue.

j_gene	v_gene	len	CDR3aa
TRBJ1-1	TRBV30	13	CAWSVNPGTEAFF
TRBJ1-1	TRBV5-1	15	CASSSGAGALTEAFF
TRBJ1-1	TRBV7-9	16	CASSLKDRGRDTEAFF
TRBJ2-7	TRBV27	14	CASKSRGQGYEQYF
TRBJ2-1	TRBV7-3	15	CASSLGGAHDNEQFF
TRBJ1-2	TRBV5-4	12	CASSGTNYGYTF
TRBJ2-3	TRBV2	14	CASTGRGRTDTQYF
TRBJ2-5	TRBV25-1	15	CASSEGLGPQETQYF
.	TRBV6-5	15	CASRPLLAGVVEQYF
TRBJ2-6	TRBV2	14	CASSTRAGANVLTF
TRBJ1-2	TRBV25-1	14	CASSDRTGGIGYTF
TRBJ1-2	TRBV5-1	13	CASSLDAGSTYTF
TRBJ2-5	TRBV28	14	CASSPQGLMETQYF
TRBJ2-3	TRBV14	13	CASSVPGLGMQYF
TRBJ1-2	TRBV30	12	CAWSQGGNGYTF
TRBJ2-5	TRBV4-2	14	CASSQEKGQRPQYF
TRBJ1-2	TRBV7-2	13	CASSPGQGYGYTF
TRBJ1-1	TRBV4-2	13	CASSQEDGVKAFF
TRBJ2-3	TRBV5-1	17	CASSYLPRDFSTDTQYF
TRBJ2-1	TRBV18	16	CASSPPSGFSYNEQFF
TRBJ2-3	TRBV13	13	CASSLVGGDTQYF
TRBJ1-2	TRBV7-9	14	CASSLDGGNYGYTF
TRBJ2-1	TRBV5-1	17	CASSQLPRTGGDNEQFF
TRBJ1-2	TRBV11-2	14	CASSLAHRADGYTF
TRBJ2-7	TRBV2	13	CASGGQGPYEQYF
TRBJ2-4	TRBV14	15	CASSQDERAKNIQYF
TRBJ1-2	TRBV30	15	CAWTERDRPNYGYTF
TRBJ1-1	TRBV29-1	12	CSASNMNTEAFF
TRBJ1-1	TRBV18	13	CASSPSRDTEAFF
TRBJ1-2	TRBV28	11	CAIRTGGGYTF
TRBJ1-1	TRBV7-9	13	CASSSVFESGAFF
TRBJ2-3	TRBV18	13	CASSPPTGDTQYF
TRBJ1-2	TRBV7-9	13	CASSLEEVDGYTF
TRBJ2-3	TRBV4-2	17	CASSQQGGLAGKDTQYF
TRBJ1-3	TRBV18	14	CASWTELGGNTIYF
TRBJ1-4	TRBV28	12	CASSLSGEKLFF
TRBJ1-2	TRBV29-1	15	CSVSSYRGLDYGYTF
TRBJ2-1	TRBV4-1	16	CASSPPRLAAYNEQFF
TRBJ2-1	TRBV28	14	CASRDRRFYNEQFF
TRBJ2-7	TRBV5-1	14	CASRDTSGSREQYF
TRBJ2-2	TRBV30	14	CAWSLRTVRGELFF
TRBJ2-1	TRBV5-1	16	CASSLAPSSSYNEQFF
TRBJ2-7	TRBV5-4	14	CASSGDRSSYEQYF
TRBJ2-3	TRBV19	15	CATSRLAGGADTQYF